This T cell receptor beta chain was documented in a study of blood T cell repertoires in COVID-19. Trimming cost V 4 bases and J 11 bases; bases outside gene matches: 2. Germline values: CDR1 SEHNR, CDR2 FQNEAQ (reference sequence). The CDR3 extends over 11 amino acids. Assay used: immunoSEQ multiplex PCR; TCRdb lists only in-frame clones, some missing. The sample contains about 420,000 clones, approximately 90% of which appear only once. This clonotype was obtained from a man between 18 and 29 years old with COVID-19, enrolled during active disease. The V gene is TRBV7-9, the J gene TRBJ1-1, with 9 bases lining up with TRBD1. Sample: peripheral blood. The CDR3 spells CASSSGQGAFF. CDR3 nucleotide sequence: TGTGCCAGCAGCTCAGGACAGGGGGCTTTCTTT. The entire variable domain, with the rest obtained from reference TRBV7-9 and TRBJ1-1, is as follows: DTGVSQNPRHKITKRGQNVTFRCDPISEHNRLYWYRQTLGQGPEFLTYFQNEAQLEKSRLLSDRFSAERPKGSFSTLEIQRTEQGDSAMYLCASSSGQGAFFGQGTRLTVV.